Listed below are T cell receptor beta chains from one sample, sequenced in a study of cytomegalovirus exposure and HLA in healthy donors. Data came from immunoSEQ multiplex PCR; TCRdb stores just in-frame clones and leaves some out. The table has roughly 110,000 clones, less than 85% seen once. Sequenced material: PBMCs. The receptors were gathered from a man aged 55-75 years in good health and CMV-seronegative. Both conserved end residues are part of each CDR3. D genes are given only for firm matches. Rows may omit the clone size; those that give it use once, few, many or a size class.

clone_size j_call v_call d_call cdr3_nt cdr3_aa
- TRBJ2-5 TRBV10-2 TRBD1 TGCGCCAGCAGGGACAGGGCTGAGACCCAGTACTTC CASRDRAETQYF
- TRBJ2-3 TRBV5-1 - TGCGCCAGCAGCTTGGAGGGAGCAGATACGCAGTATTTT CASSLEGADTQYF
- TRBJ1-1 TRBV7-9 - TGTGCCAGCAGCGAACAAGCGCAGATCCCGATGACTGAAGCTTTCTTT CASSEQAQIPMTEAFF
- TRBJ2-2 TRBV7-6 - TGTGCCAGCAGCTTAGCCGCGGCCACCGGGGAGCTGTTTTTT CASSLAAATGELFF
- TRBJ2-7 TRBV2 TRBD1 TGTGCCAGCAGTCCCGGGACAGGGGAGCTCTACGAGCAGTACTTC CASSPGTGELYEQYF
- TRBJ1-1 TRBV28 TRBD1 TGTGCCAGCAGGAAAACAGGGGGCGCGGGGGCCGGAGAAGCTTTCTTT CASRKTGGAGAGEAFF
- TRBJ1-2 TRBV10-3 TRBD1 TGTGCCATCAGTGAAAAGGACAGGTCGACCAACTATGGCTACACCTTC CAISEKDRSTNYGYTF
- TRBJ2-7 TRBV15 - TGTGCCACCAGCAGAGAGATCAGGGCCTCCTACGAGCAGTACTTC CATSREIRASYEQYF
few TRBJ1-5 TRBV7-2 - TGTGCCAGCAGCGGGGCAGGGGCCTCTCAGCCCCAGCATTTT CASSGAGASQPQHF
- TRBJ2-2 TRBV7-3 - TGTGCCAGCAGCTTCTTGGGGGGAGGCGGGGAGCTGTTTTTT CASSFLGGGGELFF
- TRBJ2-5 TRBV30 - TGTGCCTGGAGTGCGCAGGAGACCCAGTACTTC CAWSAQETQYF
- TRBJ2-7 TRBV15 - TGTGCCACCAGCAGAGATTGGGGGGGCGCGAGCTACGAGCAGTACTTC CATSRDWGGASYEQYF
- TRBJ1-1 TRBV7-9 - TGTGCCAGCAGCTCCGACACTGAAGCTTTCTTT CASSSDTEAFF
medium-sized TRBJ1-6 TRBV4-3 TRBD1 TGCGCCAGCAGCCCGGACAGGGTGGCCTATAATTCACCCCTCCACTTT CASSPDRVAYNSPLHF
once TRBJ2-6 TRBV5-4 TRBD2 TGTGCCAGCAGCTCCCTAGGACTAGTTTTTGGGGCCAACGTCCTGACTTTC CASSSLGLVFGANVLTF
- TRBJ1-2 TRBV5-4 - TGTGCCAGCAGCTTGACGGGACTCCTTTATGGCTACACCTTC CASSLTGLLYGYTF
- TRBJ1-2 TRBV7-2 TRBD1 TGTGCCACCCGGACAGGAAATGTGAATGGCTACACCTTC CATRTGNVNGYTF
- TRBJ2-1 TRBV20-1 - TGCAGTGCTCCTGATTTCGGTGAGCAGTTCTTC CSAPDFGEQFF
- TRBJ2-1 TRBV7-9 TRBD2 TGTGCCAGCAGCTTCTGGACTAGCGGTCACAATGAGCAGTTCTTC CASSFWTSGHNEQFF
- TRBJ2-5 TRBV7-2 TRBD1 TGTGCCAGCAGTTCACCGGGACAGGGAGGAGAGACCCAGTACTTC CASSSPGQGGETQYF
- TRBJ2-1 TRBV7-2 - TGTGCCAGCACCTCCTCAGGCCTCTCCTCTCGTAACAATGAGCAGTTCTTC CASTSSGLSSRNNEQFF
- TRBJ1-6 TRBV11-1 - TGTGCCAGCAGCTTAAGCAATTCACCCCTCCACTTT CASSLSNSPLHF
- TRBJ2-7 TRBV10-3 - TGTGCCATCAGTGAGTCGGGGACTCACTCCTACGAGCAGTACTTC CAISESGTHSYEQYF
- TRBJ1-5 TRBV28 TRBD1 TGTGCCAGCAGTTTGTTGGACAGGGACAATCAGCCCCAGCATTTT CASSLLDRDNQPQHF
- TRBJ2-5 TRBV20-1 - TGCAGTGCACTAGCCCAAGAGACCCAGTACTTC CSALAQETQYF
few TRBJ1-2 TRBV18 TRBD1 TGTGCCAGCTCACCACCGTTGGGGACAGGGGGCGCTAGCTATGGCTACACCTTC CASSPPLGTGGASYGYTF
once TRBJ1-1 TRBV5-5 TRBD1 TGTGCCAGCAGCCCCCGACAGGGGGTAATGAACACTGAAGCTTTCTTT CASSPRQGVMNTEAFF
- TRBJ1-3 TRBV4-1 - TGCGCCAGCAGCCAACCAGGGACACCTGGAAACACCATATATTTT CASSQPGTPGNTIYF
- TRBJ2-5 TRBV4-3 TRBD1 TGCGCCAGCAGCCAAGATTGGCCAGGGGCAGGGGGCGGACGAGAGACCCAGTACTTC CASSQDWPGAGGGRETQYF
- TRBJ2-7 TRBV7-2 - TGTGCCAGCAGCCTAACCGTGGGGCCCTACGAGCAGTACTTC CASSLTVGPYEQYF
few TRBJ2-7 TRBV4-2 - TGTGCCAGCAGCCAAGGTGGTAGCTCTAGGGAGCAGTACTTC CASSQGGSSREQYF
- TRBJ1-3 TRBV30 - TGTGCCTGGAGTTCACGGTCGGGTTACTCGGGAAACACCATATATTTT CAWSSRSGYSGNTIYF
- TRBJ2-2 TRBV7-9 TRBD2 TGTGCCAGCAGCCCCAGGGTAGCGGGGACCGGGGAGCTGTTTTTT CASSPRVAGTGELFF
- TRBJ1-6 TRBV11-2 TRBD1 TGTGCCAGCAGCCCGACAGGGTATAATTCACCCCTCCACTTT CASSPTGYNSPLHF
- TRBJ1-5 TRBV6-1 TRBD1 TGTGCCAGCAGTGAAGAGTTGACAGGGGGGCCGAATTGGGCGTATAGCAATCAGCCCCAGCATTTT CASSEELTGGPNWAYSNQPQHF
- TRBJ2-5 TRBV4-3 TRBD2 TGCGCCAGCAGCCAGGGAAATAGCGGGGGTGGCGGGGAGACCCAGTACTTC CASSQGNSGGGGETQYF
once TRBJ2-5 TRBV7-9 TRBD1 TGTGCCAGCAGCAGACAGGGTGGGGAGACCCAGTACTTC CASSRQGGETQYF
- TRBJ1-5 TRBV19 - TGTGCCAGTAGTATCCTGGGGGCCGGCAATCAGCCCCAGCATTTT CASSILGAGNQPQHF
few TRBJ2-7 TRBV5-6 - TGTGCCAGCAGCCCGGGACTGGGGGTGAGGGAGCAGTACTTC CASSPGLGVREQYF